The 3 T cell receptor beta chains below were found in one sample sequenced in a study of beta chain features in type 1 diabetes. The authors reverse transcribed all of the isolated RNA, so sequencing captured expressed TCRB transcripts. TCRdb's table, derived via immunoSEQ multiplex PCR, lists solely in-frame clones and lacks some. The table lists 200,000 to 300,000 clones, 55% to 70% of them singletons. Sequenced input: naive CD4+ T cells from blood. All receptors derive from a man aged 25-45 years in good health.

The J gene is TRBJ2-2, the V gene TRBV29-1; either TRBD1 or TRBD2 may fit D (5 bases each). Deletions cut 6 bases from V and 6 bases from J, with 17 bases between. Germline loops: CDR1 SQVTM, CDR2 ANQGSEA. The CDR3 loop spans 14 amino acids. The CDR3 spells CSVGPLGLAGELFF. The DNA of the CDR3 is TGCAGCGTGGGACCCCTAGGACTGGCCGGGGAGCTGTTTTTT.

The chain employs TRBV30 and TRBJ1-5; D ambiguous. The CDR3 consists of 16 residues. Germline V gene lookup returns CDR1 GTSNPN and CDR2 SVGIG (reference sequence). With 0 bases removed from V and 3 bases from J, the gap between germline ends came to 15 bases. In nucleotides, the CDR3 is TGTGCCTGGAGTGTGTGGGGTCCCCCCTACAATCAGCCCCAGCATTTT. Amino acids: CAWSVWGPPYNQPQHF. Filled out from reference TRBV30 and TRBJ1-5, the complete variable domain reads SQTIHQWPATLVQPVGSPLSLECTVEGTSNPNLYWYRQAAGRGLQLLFYSVGIGQISSEVPQNLSASRPQDRQFILSSKKLLLSDSGFYLCAWSVWGPPYNQPQHFGDGTRLSIL.

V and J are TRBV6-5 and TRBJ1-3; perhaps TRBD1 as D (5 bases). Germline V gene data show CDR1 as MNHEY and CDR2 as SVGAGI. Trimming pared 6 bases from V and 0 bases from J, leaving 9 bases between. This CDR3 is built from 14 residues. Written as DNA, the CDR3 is TGTGCCAGCAGAACGGGGGGCTCTGGAAACACCATATATTTT. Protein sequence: CASRTGGSGNTIYF.